A single sample gave rise to the 14 T cell receptor beta chains below, sequenced in a study of T cell responses to AZD1222 COVID-19 vaccine. Libraries were prepared by immunoSEQ multiplex PCR; TCRdb keeps only in-frame clonotypes and omits some of them. Of roughly 100,000 clones detected, approximately 84% appear once; the ten largest clones hold 12% to 15%. The sample consisted of peripheral blood, taken 28 days after the second AZD1222 dose. All receptors derive from an adult who received the AZD1222 COVID-19 vaccine.

The chain links TRBV4-3 to TRBJ1-1; TRBD1 matches at 7 bases. The V gene's germline CDR1 is LGHNA and CDR2 YSLEER. The CDR3 is 17 residues long. J gave up 6 bases and V 1 base, and 14 bases lay outside the gene matches. The CDR3 DNA reads as TGCGCCAGCAGCCAAGTCTCCATCCGGGACAGTAGCGCTGAAGCTTTCTTT. This encodes CASSQVSIRDSSAEAFF.

The gene calls are TRBV15 and TRBJ2-4, with no clear D. The CDR3 contains 17 residues. Per germline, CDR1 LNHNV and CDR2 YYDKDF (reference sequence). Trimming shortened V by 0 bases and J by 3 bases, and 15 bases separated the two germline ends. This CDR3 is CATSRDLSDIGKNIQYF. CDR3 bases: TGTGCCACCAGCAGAGATTTGTCGGATATTGGCAAAAACATTCAGTACTTC.

The chain uses TRBV6-5 and TRBJ1-5, with D maybe TRBD1 (5 bases). V was shortened by 4 bases and J by 6 bases, with 10 bases between the two germline ends. The germline CDR1 and CDR2 sequences are MNHEY and SVGAGI. This CDR3 is built from 13 residues. CDR3 sequence (DNA): TGTGCCAGCAGTTTGGACATCGGTCAGCCCCAGCATTTT. It specifies CASSLDIGQPQHF.

The J gene is TRBJ1-1, the V gene TRBV15, with D perhaps TRBD1 (5 bases). This CDR3 spans 16 amino acids. Trimming took 0 bases from V and 8 from J, leaving 19 bases between them. Germline V lookup: CDR1 LNHNV, CDR2 YYDKDF (reference sequence). DNA of the CDR3: TGTGCCACCAGCAGAGATGGGGTAGGGGTCCCTGGAGAAGCTTTCTTT. Its protein is CATSRDGVGVPGEAFF. The full variable domain, with the rest looked up from reference TRBV15 and TRBJ1-1, is DAMVIQNPRYQVTQFGKPVTLSCSQTLNHNVMYWYQQKSSQAPKLLFHYYDKDFNNEADTPDNFQSRRPNTSFCFLDIRSPGLGDTAMYLCATSRDGVGVPGEAFFGQGTRLTVV.

CDR3 sequence (DNA): TGCAGTGCTAGTCAAGGGGGCAACGAAGCTTTCTTT. Amino acids: CSASQGGNEAFF. The chain has TRBV20-1 and TRBJ1-1, with TRBD1 identical over 7 bases. CDR1 and CDR2 (germline): DFQATT, SNEGSKA (reference sequence). This CDR3 is built from 12 residues. Unmatched junction bases numbered 6, after V lost 3 bases and J lost 8 bases.

The V and J genes are TRBV3-1 (or the pseudogene TRBV3-2) and TRBJ1-1; maybe TRBD1 (5 bases). The V end was cut by 3 bases, the J end by 2 bases, with 10 bases between. CDR1 and CDR2 (germline): LGHDT, YNNKEL (reference sequence). The CDR3 has 14 residues. For the CDR3, the DNA is TGTGCCAGCAGCCAGAGGGACCGTAACACTGAAGCTTTCTTT. Translation: CASSQRDRNTEAFF.

CDR3 loop: CASRPAGGGETQYF. CDR3 sequence (DNA): TGTGCCAGCCGCCCGGCGGGAGGGGGAGAGACCCAGTACTTC. The chain uses TRBV5-4 and TRBJ2-5; 9 bases line up with TRBD2. With V trimmed by 7 bases and J by 4 bases, 8 bases remained unmatched. CDR1 and CDR2 (germline): SGHNT, YYREEE (reference sequence). The length of the CDR3 is 14 residues.

The J gene is TRBJ2-7, the V gene TRBV18; 11 bases are a match to TRBD2. CDR1 is KGHSH, CDR2 LQKENI, per germline. The CDR3 runs 15 residues. V was pared by 0 bases and J by 7 bases, with 5 bases of the junction left unmatched. The CDR3 nucleotides are TGTGCCAGCTCACCACCTAGCGGGAGGGCCACGGAGCAGTACTTC. Translating it yields CASSPPSGRATEQYF.

This clone was seen more than once but under ten times. This chain connects TRBV6-5 to TRBJ2-7; D unresolved. Germline V gives CDR1 MNHEY, CDR2 SVGAGI. V lost 6 bases to trimming and J lost 5 bases, with 11 bases between them. This CDR3 has 12 amino acids. In DNA, the CDR3 is TGTGCCAGCAGCGCACGACCGGACGAGCAGTACTTC. Translated: CASSARPDEQYF.

The gene calls are TRBV19 and TRBJ1-5, with 7 nucleotides matching TRBD1. CDR1 is LNHDA, CDR2 SQIVND, per germline (reference sequence). The length of the CDR3 is 16 residues. Losses at the gene ends were 7 bases for V and 7 bases for J; bases not matched to a gene: 16. The CDR3 nucleotides read TGTGCCAGTAAAATAGATGCAGGGGGTAACGGACAGCCCCAGCATTTT. Its protein is CASKIDAGGNGQPQHF.

CDR3 amino acids: CASSVLPSGSYEQYF. The CDR3 bases are TGTGCCAGCTCAGTGTTGCCTAGCGGGTCCTACGAGCAGTACTTC. The J gene is TRBJ2-7, the V gene TRBV18, with 8 bases fitting TRBD2. Trimming cost V 5 bases and J 1 base; bases outside gene matches: 7. Per germline, CDR1 KGHSH and CDR2 LQKENI. There are 15 residues in the CDR3.

V is TRBV7-8 and J is TRBJ1-5; no reliable D call. The CDR3 length is 12 residues. The V end was cut by 5 bases, the J end by 4 bases, with 6 bases between. Germline V gene sequence: CDR1 SGHVS, CDR2 FQNEAQ. The CDR3 sequence is CASSHYNQPQHF. The CDR3 nucleotides are TGTGCCAGCAGCCATTATAATCAGCCCCAGCATTTT.

CDR3 coding DNA: TGTGCCAGCTCACTAAACCAGGCCTACAGGAACATGAACACTGAAGCTTTCTTT. This gives the protein CASSLNQAYRNMNTEAFF. V usage is TRBV18 and J usage is TRBJ1-1; D perhaps matches TRBD1 (5 bases). The CDR3 runs 18 residues. V gave up 4 bases and J gave up 0 bases, with 21 bases separating them. In germline, CDR1 is KGHSH, CDR2 LQKENI.

V gene TRBV5-1 combines with J gene TRBJ1-1; 7 bases fit TRBD1. The germline V gene has CDR1 SGHRS and CDR2 YFSETQ. V was clipped by 1 base and J by 6 bases; unmatched bases: 15. This CDR3 region has 17 residues. This CDR3 reads CASSLISGGVRLAEAFF. For the CDR3, the DNA is TGCGCCAGCAGCTTGATCTCAGGGGGGGTCCGGTTAGCTGAAGCTTTCTTT.